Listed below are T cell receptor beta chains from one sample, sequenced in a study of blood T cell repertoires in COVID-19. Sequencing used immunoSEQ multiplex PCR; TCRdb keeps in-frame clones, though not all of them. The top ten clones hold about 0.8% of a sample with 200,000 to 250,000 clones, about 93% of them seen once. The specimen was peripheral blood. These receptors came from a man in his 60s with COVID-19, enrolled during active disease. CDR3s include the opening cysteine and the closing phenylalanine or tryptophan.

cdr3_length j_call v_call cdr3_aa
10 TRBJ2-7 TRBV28 CASSRHTQYF
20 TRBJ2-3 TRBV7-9 CASTLLRPGAGGPGTDTQYF
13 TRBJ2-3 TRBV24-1 CATSDSGVDTQYF
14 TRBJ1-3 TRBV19 CASEAASSGNTIYF
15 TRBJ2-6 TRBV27 CASSLSGSGANVLTF
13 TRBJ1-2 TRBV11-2 CASSHGTGYGYTF
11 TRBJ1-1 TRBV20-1 CSATTNTEAFF
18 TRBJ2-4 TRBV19 CASSTPTTSGRAKNIQYF
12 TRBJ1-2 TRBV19 CASIESNYGYTF
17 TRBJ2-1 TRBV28 CASSSRGGTSSYNEQFF
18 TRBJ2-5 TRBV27 CASSLSEKQGAAVETQYF
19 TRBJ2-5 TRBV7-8 CASSRVAASGRAHVKTQYF
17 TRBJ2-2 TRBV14 CASSQGLASGNTGELFF
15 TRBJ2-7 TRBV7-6 CASSYGTGGPYEQYF
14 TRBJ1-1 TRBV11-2 CASSLVESDTEAFF
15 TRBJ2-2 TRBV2 CASSRDILNTGELFF
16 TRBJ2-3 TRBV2 CASSESGYKLTDTQYF
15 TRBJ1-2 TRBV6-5 CASRRPGQASRGYTF
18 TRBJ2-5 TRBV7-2 CASSPPVSILGSQETQYF
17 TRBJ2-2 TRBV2 CASSAGTSGRGTGELFF
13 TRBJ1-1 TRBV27 CASKPLAGTEAFF
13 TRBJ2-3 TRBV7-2 CASSLAYTDTQYF
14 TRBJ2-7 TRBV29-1 CSVARAQGSYEQYF
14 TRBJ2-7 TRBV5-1 CASSFTGLSYEQYF
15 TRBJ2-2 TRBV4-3 CASSQKGPSTGELFF
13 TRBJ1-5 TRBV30 CAWSPGQNQPQHF
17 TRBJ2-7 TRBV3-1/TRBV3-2 CASSQGGRTGGFYEQYF